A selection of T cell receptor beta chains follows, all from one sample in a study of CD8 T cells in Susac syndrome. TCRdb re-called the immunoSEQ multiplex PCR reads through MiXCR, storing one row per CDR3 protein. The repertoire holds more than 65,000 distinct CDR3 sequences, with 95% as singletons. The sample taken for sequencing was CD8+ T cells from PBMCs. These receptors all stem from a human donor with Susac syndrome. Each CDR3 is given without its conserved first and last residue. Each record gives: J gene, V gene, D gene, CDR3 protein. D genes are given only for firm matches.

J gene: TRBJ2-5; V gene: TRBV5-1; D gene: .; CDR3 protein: ASTADNQETQY
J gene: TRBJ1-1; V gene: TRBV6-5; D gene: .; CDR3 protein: ASSYFGDTEAF
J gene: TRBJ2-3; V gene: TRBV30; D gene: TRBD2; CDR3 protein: AWSAPSGATQY
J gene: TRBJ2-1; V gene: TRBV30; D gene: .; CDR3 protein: AWSALSHEQF
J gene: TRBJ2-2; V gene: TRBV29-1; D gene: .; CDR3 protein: SAWTDQNTGELF
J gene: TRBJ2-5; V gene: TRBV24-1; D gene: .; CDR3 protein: ATSDLADQETQY
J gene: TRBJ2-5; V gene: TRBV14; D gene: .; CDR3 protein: ASSLGGSPQY
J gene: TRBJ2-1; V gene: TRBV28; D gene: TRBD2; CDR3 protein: ASSFPPNPGLAGGSSYNEQF
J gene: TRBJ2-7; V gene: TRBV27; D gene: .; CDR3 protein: ASSRRDHEQY
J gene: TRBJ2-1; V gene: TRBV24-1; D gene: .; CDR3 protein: ATSDSLYNEQF
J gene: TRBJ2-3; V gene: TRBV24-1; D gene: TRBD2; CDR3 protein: ATAASGWDTQY
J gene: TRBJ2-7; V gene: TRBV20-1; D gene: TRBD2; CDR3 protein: SASVAGAYEQY
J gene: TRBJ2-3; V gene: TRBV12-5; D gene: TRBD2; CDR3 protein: ASGGGIAGVEDTQY
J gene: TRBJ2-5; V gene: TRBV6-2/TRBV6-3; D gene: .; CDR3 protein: ASSHPPGHRQETQY
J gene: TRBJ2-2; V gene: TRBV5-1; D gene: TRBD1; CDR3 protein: ASSLQGDRGSHTGELF
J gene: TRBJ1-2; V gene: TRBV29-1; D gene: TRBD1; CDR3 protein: SAPGDSYGYT
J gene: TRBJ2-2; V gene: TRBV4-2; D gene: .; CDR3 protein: ASSQGRGNTGELF
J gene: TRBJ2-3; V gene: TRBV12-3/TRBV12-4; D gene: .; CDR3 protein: ASSPRHIAGTDTQY
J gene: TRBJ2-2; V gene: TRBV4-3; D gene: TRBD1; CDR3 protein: ASSTGQGNTGELF
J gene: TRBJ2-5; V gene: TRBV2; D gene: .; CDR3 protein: ASSSGRKETQY
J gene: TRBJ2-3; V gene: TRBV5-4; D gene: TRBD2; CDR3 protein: ASSPAGFSGRTDTQY
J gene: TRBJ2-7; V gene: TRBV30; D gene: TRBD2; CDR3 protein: AVTSGSGYEQY
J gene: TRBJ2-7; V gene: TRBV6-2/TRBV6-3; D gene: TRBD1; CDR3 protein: ASSSFQGDSYEQY
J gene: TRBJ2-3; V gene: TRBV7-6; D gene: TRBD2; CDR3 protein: ASSSRIAGELDTQY
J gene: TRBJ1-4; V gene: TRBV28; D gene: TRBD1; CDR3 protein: ASSRGQGITNEKLF
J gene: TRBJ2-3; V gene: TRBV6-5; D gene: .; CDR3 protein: ASSYGQINTDTQY
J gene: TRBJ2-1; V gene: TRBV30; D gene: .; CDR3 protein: ASALWDSSYNEQF
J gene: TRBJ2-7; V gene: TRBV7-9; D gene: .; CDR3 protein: ASRPGSTYEQY
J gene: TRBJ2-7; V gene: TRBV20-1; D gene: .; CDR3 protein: SASSIWDLGFEQY
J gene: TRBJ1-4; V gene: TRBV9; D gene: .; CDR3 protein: ASSLGGVDGEKLF
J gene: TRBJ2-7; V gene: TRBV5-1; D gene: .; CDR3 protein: ASSPGPGYEQY
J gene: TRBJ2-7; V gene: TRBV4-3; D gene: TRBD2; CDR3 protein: ASSQDRSSGHYEQY
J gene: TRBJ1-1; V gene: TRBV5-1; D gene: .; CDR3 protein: ASLILAEAF
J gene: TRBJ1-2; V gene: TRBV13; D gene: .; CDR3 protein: ASSPQTYGYT
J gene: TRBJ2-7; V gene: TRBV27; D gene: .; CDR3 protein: ASSLTGREQY
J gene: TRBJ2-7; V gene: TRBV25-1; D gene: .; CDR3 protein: ASSEWRGYEQY
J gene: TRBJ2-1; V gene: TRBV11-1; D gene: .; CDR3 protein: ASSLGGTTEEQF
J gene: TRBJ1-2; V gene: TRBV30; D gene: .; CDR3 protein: AWEGPNYGYT
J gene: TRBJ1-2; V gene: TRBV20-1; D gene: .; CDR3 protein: SVPGAVNYGYT
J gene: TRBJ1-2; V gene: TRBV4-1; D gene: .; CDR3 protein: ASSQEYPSGLGPGYT